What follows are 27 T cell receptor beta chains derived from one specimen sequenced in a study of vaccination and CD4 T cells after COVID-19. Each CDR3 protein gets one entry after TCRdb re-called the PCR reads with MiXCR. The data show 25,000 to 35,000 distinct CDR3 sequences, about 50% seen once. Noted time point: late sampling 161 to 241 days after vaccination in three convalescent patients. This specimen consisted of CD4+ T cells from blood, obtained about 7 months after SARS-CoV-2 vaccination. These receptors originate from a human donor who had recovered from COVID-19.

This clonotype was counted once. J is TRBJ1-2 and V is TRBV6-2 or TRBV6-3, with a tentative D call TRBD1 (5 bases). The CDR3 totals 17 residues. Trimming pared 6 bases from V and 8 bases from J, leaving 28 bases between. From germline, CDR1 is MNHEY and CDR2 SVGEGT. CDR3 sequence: CASRYPVPTRDQPGYTF. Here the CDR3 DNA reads TGTGCCAGCAGGTACCCAGTCCCGACCCGGGACCAGCCAGGCTACACCTTC.

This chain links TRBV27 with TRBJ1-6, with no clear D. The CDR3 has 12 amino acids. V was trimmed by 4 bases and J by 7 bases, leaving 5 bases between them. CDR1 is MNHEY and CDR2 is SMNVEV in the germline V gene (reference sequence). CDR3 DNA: TGTGCCAGCAGTTGGCCAAATTCACCCCTCCACTTT. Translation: CASSWPNSPLHF.

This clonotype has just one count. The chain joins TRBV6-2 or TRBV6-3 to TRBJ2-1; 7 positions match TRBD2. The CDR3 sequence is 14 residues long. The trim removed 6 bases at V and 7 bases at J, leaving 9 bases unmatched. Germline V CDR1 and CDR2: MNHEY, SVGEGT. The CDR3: CASRVGREWNEQFF. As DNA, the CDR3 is TGTGCCAGCAGGGTTGGGCGGGAGTGGAATGAGCAGTTCTTC.

The DNA for the CDR3 is TGTGCCAGCAGTGCTCCCTGGGCTAGCGCATATGAGCAGTTCTTC. This codes for CASSAPWASAYEQFF. This chain links TRBV25-1 with TRBJ2-1; perhaps TRBD2 as D (6 bases). The CDR3 extends over 15 amino acids. V shed 4 bases and J shed 8 bases, with 18 bases lying between them. In germline, CDR1 is MGHDK, CDR2 SYGVNS. Based on the CDR3 plus reference TRBV25-1 and TRBJ2-1, the full variable domain is EADIYQTPRYLVIGTGKKITLECSQTMGHDKMYWYQQDPGMELHLIHYSYGVNSTEKGDLSSESTVSRIRTEHFPLTLESARPSHTSQYLCASSAPWASAYEQFFGPGTRLTVL.

For the CDR3, the DNA is TGTGCCAGCGCAAGCGCAGGGGACCCCAATCAGCCCCAGCATTTT. Protein sequence: CASASAGDPNQPQHF. This sequence joins TRBV6-1 and TRBJ1-5; the D gene is possibly TRBD1 (6 bases). The CDR3 extends over 15 amino acids. Between the trimmed V and J ends, which lost 8 bases and 3 bases, there was a span of 17 bases. Germline assignment: CDR1 MNHNS and CDR2 SASEGT.

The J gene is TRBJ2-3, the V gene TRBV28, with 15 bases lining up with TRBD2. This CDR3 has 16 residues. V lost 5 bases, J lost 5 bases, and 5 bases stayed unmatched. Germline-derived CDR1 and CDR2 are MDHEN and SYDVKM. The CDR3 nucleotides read TGTGCCAGCAGTCTATTGGGACTAGCGGGAGGAGATACGCAGTATTTT. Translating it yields CASSLLGLAGGDTQYF.

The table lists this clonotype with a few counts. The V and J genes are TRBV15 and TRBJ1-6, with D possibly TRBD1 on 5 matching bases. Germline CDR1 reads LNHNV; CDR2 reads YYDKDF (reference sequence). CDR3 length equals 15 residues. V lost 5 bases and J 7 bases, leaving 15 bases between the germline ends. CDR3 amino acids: CATSPGRLNNSPLHF. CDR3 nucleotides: TGTGCCACCAGCCCAGGGAGGTTGAACAATTCACCCCTCCACTTT.

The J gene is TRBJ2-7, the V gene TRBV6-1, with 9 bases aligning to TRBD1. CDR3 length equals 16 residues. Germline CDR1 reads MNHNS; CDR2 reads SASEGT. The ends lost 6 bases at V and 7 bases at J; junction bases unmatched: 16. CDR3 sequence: CASSYRPGTGSSEQYF. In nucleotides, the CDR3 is TGTGCCAGCAGCTATCGGCCCGGGACAGGGTCGTCTGAGCAGTACTTC.

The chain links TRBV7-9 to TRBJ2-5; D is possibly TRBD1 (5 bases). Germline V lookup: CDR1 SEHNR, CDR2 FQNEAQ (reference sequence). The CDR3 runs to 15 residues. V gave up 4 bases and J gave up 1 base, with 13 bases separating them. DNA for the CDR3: TGTGCCAGCAGCTATGGCCGACAGTTCCAAGAGACCCAGTACTTC. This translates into CASSYGRQFQETQYF.

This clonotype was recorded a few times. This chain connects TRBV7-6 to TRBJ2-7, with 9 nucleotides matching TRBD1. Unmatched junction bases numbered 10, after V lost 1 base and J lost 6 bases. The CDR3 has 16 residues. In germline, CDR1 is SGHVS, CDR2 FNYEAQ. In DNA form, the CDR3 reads TGTGCCAGCAGCTTAGTAGAGGGGACAGGGAACTCCGAGCAGTACTTC. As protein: CASSLVEGTGNSEQYF.

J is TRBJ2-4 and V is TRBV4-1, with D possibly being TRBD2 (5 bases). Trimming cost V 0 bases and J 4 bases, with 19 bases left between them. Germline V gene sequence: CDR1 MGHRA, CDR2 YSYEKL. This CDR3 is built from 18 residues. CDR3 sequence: CASSQDPGALAAKNIQYF. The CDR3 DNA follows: TGCGCCAGCAGCCAAGATCCAGGTGCGCTAGCTGCTAAAAACATTCAGTACTTC.

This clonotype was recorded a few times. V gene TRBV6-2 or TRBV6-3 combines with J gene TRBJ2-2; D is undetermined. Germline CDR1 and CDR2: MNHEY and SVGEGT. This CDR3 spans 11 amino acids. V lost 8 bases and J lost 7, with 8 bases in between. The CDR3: CASGESGELFF. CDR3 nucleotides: TGTGCCAGCGGAGAGAGCGGGGAGCTGTTTTTT.

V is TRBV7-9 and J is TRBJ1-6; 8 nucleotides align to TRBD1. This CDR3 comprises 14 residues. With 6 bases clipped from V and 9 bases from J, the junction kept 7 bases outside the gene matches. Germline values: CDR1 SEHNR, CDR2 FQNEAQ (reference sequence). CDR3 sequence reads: CASSIGQGSSPLHF. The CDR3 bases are TGTGCCAGCAGTATCGGACAGGGAAGTTCACCCCTCCACTTT. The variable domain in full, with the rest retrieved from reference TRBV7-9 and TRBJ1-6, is DTGVSQNPRHKITKRGQNVTFRCDPISEHNRLYWYRQTLGQGPEFLTYFQNEAQLEKSRLLSDRFSAERPKGSFSTLEIQRTEQGDSAMYLCASSIGQGSSPLHFGNGTRLTVT.

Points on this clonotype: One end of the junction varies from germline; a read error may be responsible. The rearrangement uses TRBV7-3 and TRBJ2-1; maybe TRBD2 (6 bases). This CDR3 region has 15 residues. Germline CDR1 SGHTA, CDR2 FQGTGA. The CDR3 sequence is CANSPSLGGGYEQFF. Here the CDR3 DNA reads TGTGCCAACAGCCCCAGTCTGGGGGGAGGCTATGAGCAGTTCTTC.

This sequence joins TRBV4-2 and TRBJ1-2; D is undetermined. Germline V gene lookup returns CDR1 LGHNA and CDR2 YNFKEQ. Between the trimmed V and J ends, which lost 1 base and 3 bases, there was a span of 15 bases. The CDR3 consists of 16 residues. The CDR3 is CASSQVGGGSDYGYTF. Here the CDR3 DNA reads TGTGCCAGCAGCCAAGTAGGCGGCGGATCAGACTATGGCTACACCTTC.

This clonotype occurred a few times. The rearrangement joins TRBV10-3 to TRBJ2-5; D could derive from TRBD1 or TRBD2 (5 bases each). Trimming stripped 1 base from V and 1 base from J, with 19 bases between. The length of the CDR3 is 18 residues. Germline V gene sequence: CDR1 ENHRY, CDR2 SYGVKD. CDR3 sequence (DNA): TGTGCCATCAGTGAGTATACGATTTCACCGGGACCCCAAGAGACCCAGTACTTC. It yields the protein CAISEYTISPGPQETQYF.

DNA for the CDR3: TGTGCCAGCAGTGCAGGGTTGCCCGGGGCCAACGTCCTGACTTTC. It specifies CASSAGLPGANVLTF. The chain recombines TRBV6-1 with TRBJ2-6, with D possibly matching TRBD1 (5 bases). Trimming removed 4 bases at V and 4 bases at J, with 11 bases between. CDR3 size: 15 residues. Germline CDR1 MNHNS, CDR2 SASEGT.

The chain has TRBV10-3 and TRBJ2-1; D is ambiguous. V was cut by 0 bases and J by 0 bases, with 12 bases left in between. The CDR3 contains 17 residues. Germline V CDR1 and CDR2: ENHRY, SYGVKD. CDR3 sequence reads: CAISESHGLSSYNEQFF. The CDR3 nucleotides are TGTGCCATCAGTGAGTCCCACGGCCTCAGCTCCTACAATGAGCAGTTCTTC.

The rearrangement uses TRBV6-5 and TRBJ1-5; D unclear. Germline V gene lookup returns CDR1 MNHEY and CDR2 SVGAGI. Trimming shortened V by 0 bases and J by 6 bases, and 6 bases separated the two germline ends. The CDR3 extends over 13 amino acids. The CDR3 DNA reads TGTGCCAGCAGTTACTCTGCAGCTCAGCCCCAGCATTTT. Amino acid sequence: CASSYSAAQPQHF.

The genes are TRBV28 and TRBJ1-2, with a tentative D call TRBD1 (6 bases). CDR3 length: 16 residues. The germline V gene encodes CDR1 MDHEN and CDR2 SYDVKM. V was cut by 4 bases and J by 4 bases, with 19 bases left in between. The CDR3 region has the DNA TGTGCCAGCAGTTCACCTTTAAAAACAGGGAGCTATGGCTACACCTTC. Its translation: CASSSPLKTGSYGYTF.

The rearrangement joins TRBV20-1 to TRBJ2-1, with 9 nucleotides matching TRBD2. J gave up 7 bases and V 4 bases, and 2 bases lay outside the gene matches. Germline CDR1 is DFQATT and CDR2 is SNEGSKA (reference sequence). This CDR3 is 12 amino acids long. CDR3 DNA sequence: TGCAGTGCTAAACTAGCGGGTAATGAGCAGTTCTTC. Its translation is CSAKLAGNEQFF.

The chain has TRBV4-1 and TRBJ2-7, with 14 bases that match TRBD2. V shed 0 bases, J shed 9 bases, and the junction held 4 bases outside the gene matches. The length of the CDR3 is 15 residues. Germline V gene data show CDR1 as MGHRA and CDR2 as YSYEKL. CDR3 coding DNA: TGCGCCAGCAGCCAAGAGGGACTAGCGGGAGTCAGGCAGTACTTC. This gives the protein CASSQEGLAGVRQYF.

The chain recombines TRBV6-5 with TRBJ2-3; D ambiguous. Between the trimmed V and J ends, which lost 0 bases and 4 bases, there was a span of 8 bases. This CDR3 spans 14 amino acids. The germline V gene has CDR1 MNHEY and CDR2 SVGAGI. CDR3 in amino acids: CASSYSRLSDTQYF. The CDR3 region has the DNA TGTGCCAGCAGTTACTCCCGATTATCAGATACGCAGTATTTT.

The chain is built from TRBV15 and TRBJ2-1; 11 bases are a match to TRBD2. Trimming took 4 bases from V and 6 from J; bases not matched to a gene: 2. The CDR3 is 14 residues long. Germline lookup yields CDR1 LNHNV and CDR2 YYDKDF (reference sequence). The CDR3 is CATSKTSGANEQFF. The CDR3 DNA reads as TGTGCCACCAGCAAGACTAGCGGGGCCAATGAGCAGTTCTTC.

The CDR3 sequence: CASRVAGMETQYF. CDR3 nucleotide sequence: TGTGCCAGCAGGGTAGCGGGAATGGAGACCCAGTACTTC. The chain couples TRBV6-1 to TRBJ2-5, with 8 bases identical to TRBD2. The germline gives CDR1 MNHNS, CDR2 SASEGT. V dropped 6 bases and J dropped 5; count of bases not matched to a gene: 5. This CDR3 is 13 amino acids long.

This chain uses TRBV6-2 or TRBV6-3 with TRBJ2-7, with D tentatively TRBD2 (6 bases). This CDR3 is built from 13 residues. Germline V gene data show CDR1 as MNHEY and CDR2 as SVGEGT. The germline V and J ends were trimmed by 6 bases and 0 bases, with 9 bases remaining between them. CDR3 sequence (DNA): TGTGCCAGCAGCCAGGGAGGCTCCTACGAGCAGTACTTC. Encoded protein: CASSQGGSYEQYF.

The CDR3 region has the DNA TGTGCCAGCAGTTACTACAGGGGGCAGCCCCAGCATTTT. Encoded protein: CASSYYRGQPQHF. The chain uses TRBV6-5 and TRBJ1-5, with 8 bases that match TRBD1. V lost 1 base, J lost 7 bases, and 0 bases stayed unmatched. The CDR3 has 13 amino acids. Germline CDR1 is MNHEY and CDR2 is SVGAGI.